Listed here is a single TCR beta chain. Its cognate antigen has yet to be identified. No qualities accompany the bases; no much larger clone lies one base away. The CDR3 starts with the cysteine, ends with the phenylalanine, and has 13 residues. Only the CDR3 portion is preserved as DNA: 39 bases, with reading frame beginning at the first base. V and J are truncated by 3 bases and 9 bases respectively, leaving an intervening sequence of 12 bases. The germline V gene (reference sequence) sets CDR1 to DFQATT and CDR2 to SNEGSKA. To demonstrate the VDJtools post-analysis software, the study profiled TCR beta repertoires from the peripheral blood of about 13 young patients with multiple sclerosis. Multiple sclerosis patients were children and adolescents aged roughly 6 to 17 years. Library method: PCR. Sequencing was performed on an Illumina HiSeq 2500. Unique molecular identifiers were incorporated into TCR beta cDNA libraries to reduce PCR and sequencing biases. Every 1 to 10 million input T cells yielded around 500,000 cDNA molecules, meaning each molecule approximated one T cell. Patient libraries were prepared and sequenced with the same protocol used for the earlier healthy control dataset. Within a given batch, samples were prepared together, multiplexed and sequenced on the same HiSeq lane. The authors' pipeline ran thus. MIGEC was used to process the raw barcoded reads, and molecular identifier groups with only a single read were discarded before consensus assembly and CDR3 extraction. Clonotype tables were post-analysed with VDJtools, and diversity was normalized by down-sampling all datasets to the smallest sample size. To correct batch-related cross-sample contamination, repertoire overlap clustering matched CDR3 amino acid sequences but not nucleotide sequences. The public reads were run again by TCRdb, first through fastp at Q25 and then through MiXCR, and only productive beta chains were kept. CDR3 protein duplicates are merged, each entry listing the most common genes and DNA. Here the V and J calls rest on TCRdb's processing, not on the authors' analysis. In this sample the table shows 700,000 to 800,000 distinct CDR3 sequences, about 32% of which occur a single time. The top ten constitute about 0.5% of the sample.

This sample stems from a study of post-analysis software for immune sequencing data (dated by TCRdb to the mid-2010s). Regarding the research as a whole: Recorded disease courses included relapsing-remitting, secondary progressive and progressive-relapsing multiple sclerosis, with some patients lacking subtype annotation. The multiple sclerosis patient repertoires were compared with about a dozen previously published healthy control repertoires from donors aged about 6 to 26 years. A subset of samples was prepared in parallel using single-end sample barcoding, then pooled and co-amplified after Illumina adapter ligation. The study at large found these results: Significantly higher frequencies in patients than in controls were found for several TRBV segments, including TRBV5-6, TRBV5-1 and TRBV20-1. When samples were clustered directly using the F measure, samples prepared in the same batch co-clustered strongly, which prompted a batch-effect correction. The multiple sclerosis patient group was slightly younger than the control group. Significantly lower normalized Chao1 diversity was found in multiple sclerosis patients than in controls, suggesting substantial peripheral T-cell clonal expansion.

The sample comprised blood. Recombination linked TRBV20-1 to TRBJ1-6; TRBD1 is a weak D gene call, 5 bases matching. The clonotype was recovered from a girl under 18 with multiple sclerosis. The encoded CDR3 is CSARTAAISPLHF. The DNA is TGCAGTGCTAGGACAGCCGCCATTTCACCCCTCCACTTT.